These 3 T cell receptor beta chains share one sample of origin, sequenced in a study of shared clonotypes between healthy human individuals. Clones were read by immunoSEQ multiplex PCR, and TCRdb kept only the in-frame ones, dropping some. The sample has roughly 2,300,000 clones; 92% are singletons. The sample was naive CD4+ T cells from PBMCs. The subset here: CD45RA+ positively selected. The receptors shown here come from a man in his late teens or twenties in good health. Some clones in this sample may be carry-over from other donors' samples.

As DNA, the CDR3 is TGCGCCAGCAGCCAAGATGCGACAGGAAGATCCTACGAGCAGTACTTC. It is translated as CASSQDATGRSYEQYF. V and J are TRBV4-3 and TRBJ2-7, with D maybe TRBD1 (6 bases). This CDR3 has 16 amino acids. Per germline, CDR1 LGHNA and CDR2 YSLEER. Between the trimmed V and J ends, which lost 0 bases and 1 base, there was a span of 13 bases.

The chain has TRBV15 and TRBJ2-1; D call uncertain. Germline V lookup: CDR1 LNHNV, CDR2 YYDKDF (reference sequence). Between the trimmed V and J ends, which lost 2 bases and 8 bases, there was a span of 10 bases. The CDR3 length is 13 residues. CDR3 residues: CATSRPRGDEQFF. DNA for the CDR3: TGTGCCACCAGCAGACCTCGTGGGGATGAGCAGTTCTTC.

In this sample, this clone turned up once. The rearrangement uses TRBV2 and TRBJ2-2; tentative D call: TRBD2 (6 bases). Germline V gene sequence: CDR1 SNHLY, CDR2 FYNNEI. This CDR3 is 13 amino acids long. V lost 5 bases, J lost 7 bases, and 11 bases lay in between. The CDR3 DNA is TGTGCCAGCAGTCCGAGGGAGGTCGGGGAGCTGTTTTTT. The encoded protein is CASSPREVGELFF.